A single T cell receptor beta chain is shown here with its context. Seattle's enrolled individuals joined amid active infection and were then monitored longitudinally. The data were taken from a study of blood T cell repertoires in COVID-19. Study in general: The United States, Italy and Spain provided the acute and convalescent COVID-19 samples. In each case, the material was cDNA or gDNA derived from T cells, B-cell-depleted T cells, or PBMCs.

The CDR3 extends over 11 amino acids. V gave up 5 bases and J gave up 10 bases, with 13 bases separating them. From germline, CDR1 is SGHRS and CDR2 YFSETQ. In the authors' methods: Cell counts per sample came from amplifying reference gene primers. The assay was immunoSEQ multiplex PCR, and TCRdb's table has in-frame clones only and misses some. V and J calls and clone size are copied from that table; D and trimming were computed from the DNA. The sample has over 250,000 clones; just under 90% are singletons. The chain links TRBV5-1 to TRBJ2-7; D possibly corresponds to TRBD2 (5 bases). Sequencing was performed on peripheral blood. This TCR was sampled from a woman aged 50 to 60 with COVID-19, enrolled during active disease. CDR3 loop: CASRENRGQYF. CDR3 bases: TGCGCCAGCAGGGAAAATCGGGGACAGTACTTC.